The T cell receptor (beta chain) under discussion was sequenced for a study of cytomegalovirus exposure and HLA in healthy donors. Overall study findings and caveats: When analyzed later, a missense DCLRE1C variant was found to be linked to TCR beta V- and J-gene trimming. An assumption of roughly uniform sequencing depth across donors underlay the presence/absence analyses. With DRB1 most and HLA-C fewest, TCR association rates differed between HLA loci in a later analysis. Later analysis identified several of the most significant clusters that appeared linked to common viral pathogens.

This clone has only a few counts. Its specificity is unknown. The PCR was carried out with 60 Vbeta primers and 13 Jbeta primers. Only in-frame clones appear in the TCRdb table, and some are missing; sequencing was by immunoSEQ multiplex PCR. The data contain about 98,000 clones, around 80% of them singletons. The sequence was collected from a man aged 35 to 55 in good health and CMV-seronegative. The sample comprised PBMCs.

This CDR3 reads CASTLDVADEKLFF. CDR3 DNA: TGTGCCAGCACCCTAGATGTGGCCGATGAAAAACTGTTTTTT. J is TRBJ1-4 and V is TRBV28, with no clear D. The V gene's germline CDR1 is MDHEN and CDR2 SYDVKM. V was cut by 7 bases and J by 6 bases, with 15 bases left in between. CDR3 size: 14 residues.